What follows are 4 T cell receptor beta chains derived from one specimen sequenced in a study of shared clonotypes between healthy human individuals. Repertoires were generated with immunoSEQ multiplex PCR, while TCRdb's copy carries only in-frame clones and drops some. The sample includes some 650,000 clones, 97% of them seen just once. The sample was naive CD4+ T cells sorted from blood. The subset: CD45RA+ positively selected. Receptors originate from a woman in her twenties or thirties in good health.

V usage is TRBV25-1 and J usage is TRBJ2-5, with TRBD1 matching over 7 bases. The DNA end is a closer match to TRBJ2-7, so the J assignment may be wrong. Per the germline V gene, CDR1 is MGHDK and CDR2 is SYGVNS. The CDR3 totals 14 residues. The CDR3 sequence is CASSGDSGQYEQYF. The CDR3 DNA follows: TGTGCCAGCAGTGGGGACAGTGGACAGTACGAGCAGTACTTC.

The chain carries TRBV27 and TRBJ1-2; D perhaps matches TRBD1 (5 bases). Deletions cut 5 bases from V and 10 bases from J, with 20 bases between. The CDR3 extends over 14 amino acids. Germline V gives CDR1 MNHEY, CDR2 SMNVEV (reference sequence). The CDR3 protein is CASSPREGSFAYTF. The CDR3 bases are TGTGCCAGCAGTCCTAGAGAGGGGTCGTTTGCCTACACCTTC.

The CDR3: CASSTLTGHDTDTQYF. The DNA for the CDR3 is TGTGCCAGCAGCACCTTGACAGGGCATGACACAGATACGCAGTATTTT. The chain combines TRBV7-8 with TRBJ2-3; 7 positions agree with TRBD1. Losses at the gene ends were 5 bases for V and 2 bases for J; bases not matched to a gene: 10. Looked up from germline, CDR1 is SGHVS and CDR2 is FQNEAQ. This CDR3 has 16 residues.

This rearrangement joins TRBV27 to TRBJ2-7; 9 bases fit TRBD1. J lost 4 bases, V lost 8 bases, and 6 bases had no gene match. In germline, CDR1 is MNHEY, CDR2 SMNVEV (reference sequence). CDR3 length equals 13 residues. The CDR3 region has the DNA TGTGCCAGCGGGACAGGGAGTAGTTACGAGCAGTACTTC. Amino acids: CASGTGSSYEQYF.